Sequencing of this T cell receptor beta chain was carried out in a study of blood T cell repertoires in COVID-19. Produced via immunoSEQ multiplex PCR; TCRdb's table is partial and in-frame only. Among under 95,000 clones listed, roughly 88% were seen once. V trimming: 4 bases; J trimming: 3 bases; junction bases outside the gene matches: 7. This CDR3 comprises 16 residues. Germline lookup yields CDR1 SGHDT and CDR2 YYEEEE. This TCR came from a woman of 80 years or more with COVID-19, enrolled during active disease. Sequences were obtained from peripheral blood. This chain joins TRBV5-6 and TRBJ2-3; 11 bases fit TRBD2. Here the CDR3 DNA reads TGTGCCAGCAGCGCGGCTAGCGGGAGGAGTACAGATACGCAGTATTTT. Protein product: CASSAASGRSTDTQYF. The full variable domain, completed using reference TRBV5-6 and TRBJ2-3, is DAGVTQSPTHLIKTRGQQVTLRCSPKSGHDTVSWYQQALGQGPQFIFQYYEEEERQRGNFPDRFSGHQFPNYSSELNVNALLLGDSALYLCASSAASGRSTDTQYFGPGTRLTVL.